This T cell receptor (beta chain) was found in a study of T cell clonotyping in hematopoietic cell transplantation. Study-level background: Recipients' pretransplant samples followed cytoreduction. Study-level points and caveats: Pathologically expanded recipient clonotypes increased progressively from day 30 to day 180 as diversity fell.

A word on this clone: Its target is unknown.

Germline V gene data show CDR1 as MNHEY and CDR2 as SMNVEV (reference sequence). The CDR3 loop spans 14 amino acids. The time point is: recipient sample about 28 days before transplant, after cytoreduction. The protocol was immunoSEQ multiplex PCR, while the TCRdb copy is restricted to in-frame clones and leaves out a portion. Of fewer than 15,000 clones in the sample, 65% to 85% were seen once. V and J are TRBV27 and TRBJ2-5; D uncertain. The closer fit of TRBJ2-7 to the DNA end suggests the J call may be wrong. This clonotype was sampled from a man aged 60 to 69 with acute myeloid leukemia. Some clones in this sample may be carry-over from other donors' samples. Source: peripheral blood mononuclear cells, taken before stem cell transplant. CDR3 region: CASSLSSRSYEQYF. DNA of the CDR3: TGTGCCAGCAGTTTATCGTCCAGATCCTACGAGCAGTACTTC.